The text below deals with one TCR beta chain. Antigen unknown. The source of around 1.8 micrograms of genomic DNA for TCR beta libraries was cryopreserved PBMCs. This specimen comes from a study of cytotoxic CD8 clonotypes in ibrutinib-treated CLL. Overall study context: Treatment had run for a median about twelve months, range 6 to 36, when response samples were taken. Study-wide points: Clonality showed a rise at ibrutinib response that reversed toward baseline at progression. Baseline clonality was higher than in age-matched healthy donors and moved in step with circulating CD8+ T-cell counts.

Clones were read by immunoSEQ multiplex PCR, and TCRdb kept only the in-frame ones, dropping some. The sample consists of about 140,000 clones, about 75% of them appearing once. The V end lost 0 bases, the J end lost 4 bases, and 8 bases lay between the germline ends. CDR1 is SGHTA and CDR2 is FQGNSA in the germline V gene. The CDR3 has 14 residues. This TCR was sampled from a human donor with chronic lymphocytic leukemia. This chain joins TRBV7-2 and TRBJ2-3; D is ambiguous. The sequenced sample was PBMCs, obtained after 24 months of ibrutinib treatment. The CDR3 region has the DNA TGTGCCAGCAGCTTAGCTCGCCCACCAGATACGCAGTATTTT. This encodes CASSLARPPDTQYF. Full variable domain (remainder filled in from reference TRBV7-2 and TRBJ2-3): GAGVSQSPSNKVTEKGKDVELRCDPISGHTALYWYRQSLGQGLEFLIYFQGNSAPDKSGLPSDRFSAERTGGSVSTLTIQRTQQEDSAVYLCASSLARPPDTQYFGPGTRLTVL.